Sequencing of this T cell receptor beta chain was carried out in a study of shared clonotypes between healthy human individuals. Whole-study context: A donor's plate count was three for CD4 naive and three for CD4 memory; CD8 naive had two and CD8 memory one. Findings and limits, study-wide: Richness estimates generally favored naive over memory subsets.

In the case of this clone: What it binds is unknown. This sample also contains other DNA sequences that code for the same CDR3.

Profiled with immunoSEQ multiplex PCR; TCRdb holds only in-frame clones, not every one. The sample lists around 2.5 million clones; more than 85% were seen once. The CDR3 runs to 12 residues. Trimming left V 4 bases short and J 7 bases short, with 9 bases between. In germline, CDR1 is SGHDT, CDR2 YYEEEE. Division of CD4+ cells produced a CD45RA+ naive subset and a CD45RA-negative memory subset. The source is a man in his late teens or twenties in good health. Some clones in this sample may be carry-over from other donors' samples. The chain employs TRBV5-6 and TRBJ1-5; D remains unclear. Sequencing used naive CD4+ T cells from PBMCs. Noted subset: CD45RA+ positively selected. CDR3 amino acids: CASSSSGQPQHF. CDR3 in DNA: TGTGCCAGCAGCAGCTCGGGGCAGCCCCAGCATTTT.